The clone carrying this T cell receptor beta chain was picked up a small number of times. Its antigen is unidentified. Cycle 7 day 1, cycle 4 day 1, and baseline were the timepoints at which blood was sampled. Assay used: immunoSEQ multiplex PCR; TCRdb lists only in-frame clones, some missing. Of approximately 74,000 clones listed, about 80% are singletons. This entry belongs to a study of OX40 agonist ivuxolimab in advanced cancers. Across the study: Those treated in dose escalation had hepatocellular carcinoma, melanoma, renal cell cancer or head and neck cancer. Therapy given before enrollment (anti-PD-1, anti-PD-L1 or anti-CTLA-4) was allowed, and roughly 42% had some. Study-level findings and limits: On average, CD8+ T cells had more expanded clones than CD4+.

Germline V gene sequence: CDR1 SEHNR, CDR2 FQNEAQ (reference sequence). The CDR3 covers 15 residues. The V segment lost 4 bases and the J segment 4 bases; nucleotides outside the gene matches: 6. The receptor comes from an adult with an advanced solid tumor such as melanoma, head and neck, liver or kidney cancer. The material was CD4+ or CD8+ T cells sorted from blood, obtained in a trial of the OX40 agonist ivuxolimab. This sequence joins TRBV7-9 and TRBJ2-7; 11 bases align to TRBD2. The CDR3 sequence is CASSSHSGRVYEQYF. CDR3 DNA: TGTGCCAGCAGCTCCCATAGCGGGAGGGTGTACGAGCAGTACTTC.